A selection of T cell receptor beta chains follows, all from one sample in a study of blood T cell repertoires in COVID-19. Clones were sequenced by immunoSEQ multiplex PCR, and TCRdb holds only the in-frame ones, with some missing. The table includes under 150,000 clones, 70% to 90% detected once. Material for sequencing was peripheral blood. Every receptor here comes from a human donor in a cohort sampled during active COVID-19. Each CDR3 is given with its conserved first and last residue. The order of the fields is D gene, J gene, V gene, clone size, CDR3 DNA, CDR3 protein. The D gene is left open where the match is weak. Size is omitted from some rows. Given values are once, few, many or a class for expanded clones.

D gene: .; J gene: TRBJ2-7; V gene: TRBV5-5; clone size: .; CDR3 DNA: TGTGCCAGCAATCAGGGGTGGGGGCTCTCGGACGAGCAGTACTTC; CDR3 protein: CASNQGWGLSDEQYF
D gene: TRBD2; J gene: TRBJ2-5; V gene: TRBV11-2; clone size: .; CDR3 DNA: TGTGCCAGCAGCTTAACGGCTAGCGGGGGCAGAGAGACCCAGTACTTC; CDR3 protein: CASSLTASGGRETQYF
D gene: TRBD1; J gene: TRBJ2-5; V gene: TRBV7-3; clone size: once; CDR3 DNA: TGTGCCAGCAGCTCGGACAGGGGGCAGACCCAGTACTTC; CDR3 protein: CASSSDRGQTQYF
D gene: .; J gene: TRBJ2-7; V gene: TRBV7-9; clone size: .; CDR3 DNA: TGTGCCAGCAGCCCGGGAGTTGGGTACGAGCAGTACTTC; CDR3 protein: CASSPGVGYEQYF
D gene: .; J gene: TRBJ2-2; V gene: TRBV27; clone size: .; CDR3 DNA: TGTGCCAGCAGACCCGAGGTGGGGACACCGAACACCGGGGAGCTGTTTTTT; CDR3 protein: CASRPEVGTPNTGELFF
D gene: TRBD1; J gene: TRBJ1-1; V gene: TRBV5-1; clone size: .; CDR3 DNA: TGCGCCAGCAGCCCCGCGCTGGGACAGGGGAGGACTGAAGCTTTCTTT; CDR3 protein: CASSPALGQGRTEAFF
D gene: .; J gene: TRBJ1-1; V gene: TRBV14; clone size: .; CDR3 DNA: TGTGCCAGCAGCCCCGGGGGGAGATGGGCCCACACTGAAGCTTTCTTT; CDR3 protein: CASSPGGRWAHTEAFF
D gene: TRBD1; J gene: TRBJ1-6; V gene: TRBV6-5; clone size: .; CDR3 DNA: TGTGCCAGCAGCACAGGGGAGAATTCACCCCTCCACTTT; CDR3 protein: CASSTGENSPLHF
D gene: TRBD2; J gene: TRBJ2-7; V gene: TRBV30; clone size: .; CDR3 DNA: TGTGCCGGCAATAGCGGGGCCTCCTACGAGCAGTACTTC; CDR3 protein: CAGNSGASYEQYF
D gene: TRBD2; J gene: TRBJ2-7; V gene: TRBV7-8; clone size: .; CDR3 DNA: TGTGCCAGCAGCACCCTACTAGCGATCTCATACGAGCAGTACTTC; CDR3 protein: CASSTLLAISYEQYF
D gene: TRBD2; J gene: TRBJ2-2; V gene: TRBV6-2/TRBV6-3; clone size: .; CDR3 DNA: TGTGCCAGCAGCCAACTGGCGGGGGTTGACACCGGGGAGCTGTTTTTT; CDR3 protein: CASSQLAGVDTGELFF
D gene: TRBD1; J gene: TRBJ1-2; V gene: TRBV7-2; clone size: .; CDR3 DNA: TGTGCCAGCACCTTCGGGGGGTACAGGGGGCATGGCTACACCTTC; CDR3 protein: CASTFGGYRGHGYTF
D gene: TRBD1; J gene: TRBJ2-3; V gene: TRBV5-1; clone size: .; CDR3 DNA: TGCGCCAGCTGTCGGACAGGGGGCACAGATACGCAGTATTTT; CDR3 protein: CASCRTGGTDTQYF
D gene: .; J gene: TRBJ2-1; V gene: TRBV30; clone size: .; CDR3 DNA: TGTGCCTGGAGTGTGCGGTTCGAGCAGTTCTTC; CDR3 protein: CAWSVRFEQFF
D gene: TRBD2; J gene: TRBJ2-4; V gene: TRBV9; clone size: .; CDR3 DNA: TGTGCCAGCAGCGTAGGACTAGCGGGGGGGCCCAACATTCAGTACTTC; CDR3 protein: CASSVGLAGGPNIQYF
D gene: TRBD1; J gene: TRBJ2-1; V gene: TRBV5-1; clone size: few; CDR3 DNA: TGCGCCAGCAGCTTGGCACTTCAGGGACAGGGTATCAATGAGCAGTTCTTC; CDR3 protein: CASSLALQGQGINEQFF
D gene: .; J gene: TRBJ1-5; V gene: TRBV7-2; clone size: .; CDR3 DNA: TGTGCCAGCAGCTTAAATCCGGGGGGAGGCAATCAGCCCCAGCATTTT; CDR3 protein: CASSLNPGGGNQPQHF
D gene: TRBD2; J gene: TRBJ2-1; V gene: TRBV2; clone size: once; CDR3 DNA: TGTGCCAGCAGTTCGACGGGACTAGCGGGGGGACCCCTCTCCTACAATGAGCAGTTCTTC; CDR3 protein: CASSSTGLAGGPLSYNEQFF
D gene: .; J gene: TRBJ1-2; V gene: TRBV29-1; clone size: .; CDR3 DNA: TGCAGCGTTAATAAGGGGGACTATGGCTACACCTTC; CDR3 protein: CSVNKGDYGYTF
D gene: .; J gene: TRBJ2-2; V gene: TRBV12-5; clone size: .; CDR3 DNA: TGTGCTAGTGGTCTAGCACAGAGCACCGGGGAGCTGTTTTTT; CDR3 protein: CASGLAQSTGELFF
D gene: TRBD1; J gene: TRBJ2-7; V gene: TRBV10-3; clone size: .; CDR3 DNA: TGTGCCATCAAGGGACAGGGAATCAACGAGCAGTACTTC; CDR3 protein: CAIKGQGINEQYF
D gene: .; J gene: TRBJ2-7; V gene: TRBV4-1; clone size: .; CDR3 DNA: TGCGCCAGCAGCCAAGATGGACTGAACTACGAGCAGTACTTC; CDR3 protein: CASSQDGLNYEQYF
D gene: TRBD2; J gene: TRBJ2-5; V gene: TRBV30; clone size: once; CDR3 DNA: TGTGCCTTTTTGACTAGCGGGGTTTTCCGGGAGACCCAGTACTTC; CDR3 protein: CAFLTSGVFRETQYF
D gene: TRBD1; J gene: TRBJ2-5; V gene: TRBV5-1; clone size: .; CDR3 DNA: TGCGCCAGCTTCCGACAGGGGGTGGAGACCCAGTACTTC; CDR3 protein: CASFRQGVETQYF
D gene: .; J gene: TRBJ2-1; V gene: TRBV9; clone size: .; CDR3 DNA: TGTGCCAGCAGCGTAGCATCCTACAATGAGCAGTTCTTC; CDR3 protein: CASSVASYNEQFF
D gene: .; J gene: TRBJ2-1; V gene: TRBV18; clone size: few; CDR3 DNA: TGTGCCAGCTCGCCAGGCCAGGCAGCTTATGAGCAGTTCTTC; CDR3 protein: CASSPGQAAYEQFF
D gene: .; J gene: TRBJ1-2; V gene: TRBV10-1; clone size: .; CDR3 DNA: TGCGCCTCCCCCCGGAGGGAAAAACGGTTC; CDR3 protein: CASPRREKRF
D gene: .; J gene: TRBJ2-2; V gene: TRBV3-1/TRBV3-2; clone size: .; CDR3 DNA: TGTGCCAGCAGCCAAGATCCCAGGTACACCGGGGAGCTGTTTTTT; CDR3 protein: CASSQDPRYTGELFF
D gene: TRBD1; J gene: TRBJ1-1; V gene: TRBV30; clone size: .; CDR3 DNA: TGTGCCTGGGTCGGGACAGGACCCGCGGACACTGAAGCTTTCTTT; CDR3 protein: CAWVGTGPADTEAFF
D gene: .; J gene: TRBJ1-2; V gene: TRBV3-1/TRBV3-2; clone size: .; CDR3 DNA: TGTGCCAGCAGCCCACGGGCAGGGTTTCGGTATGGCTACACCTTC; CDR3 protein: CASSPRAGFRYGYTF
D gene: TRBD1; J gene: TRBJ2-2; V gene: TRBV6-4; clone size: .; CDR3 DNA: TGTGCCAGCAGTCGACAGGGGACCGGGGAGCTGTTTTTT; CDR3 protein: CASSRQGTGELFF
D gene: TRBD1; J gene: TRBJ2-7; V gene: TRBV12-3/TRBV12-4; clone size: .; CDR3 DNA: TGTGCCAGCAGTTTAGCGCGGACAGGGGGAAAGTACTTC; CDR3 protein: CASSLARTGGKYF
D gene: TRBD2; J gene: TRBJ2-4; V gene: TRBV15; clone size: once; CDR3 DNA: TGTGCCACCAGCGCAAGACTAGCGGGGGGCGTAGCCAAAAACATTCAGTACTTC; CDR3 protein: CATSARLAGGVAKNIQYF
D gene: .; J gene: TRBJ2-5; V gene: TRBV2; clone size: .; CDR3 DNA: TGTGCCAGCAGTGAGGGCGGGGGACAAAACCCGGAGACCCAGTACTTC; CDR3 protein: CASSEGGGQNPETQYF
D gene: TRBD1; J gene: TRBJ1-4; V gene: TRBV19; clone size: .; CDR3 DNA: TGTGCCACGAACAGGGGGGCTAATGAAAAACTGTTTTTT; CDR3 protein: CATNRGANEKLFF
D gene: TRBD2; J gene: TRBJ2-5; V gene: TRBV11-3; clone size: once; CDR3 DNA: TGTGCCAGCAGCTTTTCAGGGAGGGCAGAGACCCAGTACTTC; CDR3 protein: CASSFSGRAETQYF
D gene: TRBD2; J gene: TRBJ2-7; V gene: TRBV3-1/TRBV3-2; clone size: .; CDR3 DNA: TGTGCCAGCAGCCCCCGGACTAGCGGGGAAAAGCAGTACTTC; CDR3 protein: CASSPRTSGEKQYF
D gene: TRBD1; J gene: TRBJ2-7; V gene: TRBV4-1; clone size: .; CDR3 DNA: TGCGCCAGCAGCCCCCGGGACAGCTCCTACGAGCAGTACTTC; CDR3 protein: CASSPRDSSYEQYF
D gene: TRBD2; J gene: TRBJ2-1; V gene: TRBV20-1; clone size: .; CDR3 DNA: TGCAGTGCTAGTTACAGCGGGGGAAGCTCCTACAATGAGCAGTTCTTC; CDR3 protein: CSASYSGGSSYNEQFF
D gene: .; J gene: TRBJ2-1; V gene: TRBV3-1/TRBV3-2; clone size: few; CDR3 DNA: TGTGCCAGCAGCCAACTCTTAGGGCAGGGCAGTGTAGAGCAGTTCTTC; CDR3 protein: CASSQLLGQGSVEQFF
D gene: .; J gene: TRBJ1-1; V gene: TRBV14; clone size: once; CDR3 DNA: TGTGCCAGCAGCCAATGGCTGAACACTGAAGCTTTCTTT; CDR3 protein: CASSQWLNTEAFF
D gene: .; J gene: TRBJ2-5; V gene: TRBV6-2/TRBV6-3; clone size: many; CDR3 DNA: TGTGCCAGCAGTTACCCGGACAGTTACTACTTC; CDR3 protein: CASSYPDSYYF